A selection of T cell receptor beta chains follows, all from one sample in a study of blood T cell repertoires in COVID-19. The data were produced by immunoSEQ multiplex PCR, yet TCRdb's version contains in-frame clones alone and is incomplete. The table has hundreds of thousands of clones, roughly 90% seen once. The sequenced material came from PBMCs or T cells enriched from blood (not recorded which). These receptors all stem from a woman aged 40 to 49 who had recovered from COVID-19. Each CDR3 is given with its conserved first and last residue.

CDR3aa,v_gene,j_gene
CASRKSTQVNGYTF,TRBV7-2,TRBJ1-2
CASSHLSGLQETQYF,TRBV11-2,TRBJ2-5
CASSEGQVYGYTF,TRBV7-9,TRBJ1-2
CASSTPGRSGNTIYF,TRBV19,TRBJ1-3
CSGSPQGTEAFF,TRBV29-1,TRBJ1-1
CASSRELAVSTDTQYF,TRBV4-3,TRBJ2-3
CASSLEQGFMYEQYF,TRBV5-4,TRBJ2-7
CASSLNGRGMTDTQYF,TRBV7-3,TRBJ2-3
CASSSRWTSGGSNTDTQYF,TRBV27,TRBJ2-3
CASTLAGGNSPLHF,TRBV7-2,TRBJ1-6
CASSQAAVTYEQYF,TRBV3-1/TRBV3-2,TRBJ2-7
CAISSDLGYTF,TRBV10-3,TRBJ1-2
CASSFQGARKGETQYF,TRBV11-1,TRBJ2-5
CASSLGQGFTEAFF,TRBV3-1/TRBV3-2,TRBJ1-1
CASSLVAPGDYGYTF,TRBV5-4,TRBJ1-2
CASSFGGQSTDTQYF,TRBV5-4,TRBJ2-3
CASSRRGVVETQYF,TRBV6-5,TRBJ2-5
CASSVRDSSDTQYF,TRBV2,TRBJ2-3
CASSWDSQETQYF,TRBV27,TRBJ2-5
CAISGTSEAFF,TRBV10-3,TRBJ1-1
CSAAKGGAGTEQYF,TRBV29-1,TRBJ2-7
CASSMRLGAFNYGYTF,TRBV19,TRBJ1-2
CSVLLAGGGETQYF,TRBV29-1,TRBJ2-5
CASSLAPTGGQETQYF,TRBV5-1,TRBJ2-5
CASSLGGVKRTDTQYF,TRBV7-2,TRBJ2-3
CASSRPGLALISYNEQFF,TRBV7-8,TRBJ2-1
CAWSVGASNYGYTF,TRBV30,TRBJ1-2
CASKHRVSVGLEYGYTF,TRBV21-1,TRBJ1-2
CASSLAGNYGYTF,TRBV7-3,TRBJ1-2
CATSRDLAGDYNEQFF,TRBV15,TRBJ2-1
CASSSRAVVAGASSYEQYF,TRBV27,TRBJ2-7
CASSFRDRTYEQYF,TRBV7-2,TRBJ2-7
CATSRDPGAGELFF,TRBV15,TRBJ2-2
CASSISTGTGNTIYF,TRBV19,TRBJ1-3
CASSLRLAGLYEQFF,TRBV6-5,TRBJ2-1